Given below is one T cell receptor beta chain in context. The data stem from a study of blood T cells in healthy people across ages. Donors were systemically healthy Caucasian individuals from Russia aged about 6 to 90 years. Extractions gave at least 6 micrograms of total RNA per sample. A sample-barcoded 5' primer and a J-beta primer mix were used in a second PCR of roughly 7 to 11 cycles. In TCRdb, the 5' RACE reads were re-called with MiXCR into one record per CDR3 protein. The table has about 580,000 distinct CDR3 sequences, roughly 48% seen once. The CDR3 has 15 residues. Germline V CDR1 and CDR2: SGHRS, YFSETQ.

The chain employs TRBV5-1 and TRBJ2-4, with 16 bases aligning to TRBD2. The closer fit of TRBJ2-7 to the DNA end suggests the J call may be wrong. Specimen: blood. The source of this sequence is a man of 80 years or more in good health. CDR3 in DNA: TGCGCCAGTACCGGGACTAGCGGGAGGGACTACGAGCAGTACTTC. This gives the protein CASTGTSGRDYEQYF.